This T cell receptor (beta chain) derives from a study of blood T cell repertoires in COVID-19. Study at large: Samples taken during acute and convalescent COVID-19 were collected in the United States, Italy and Spain.

The V gene's germline CDR1 is SGHDT and CDR2 YYEEEE. CDR3 length: 15 residues. Trimming took off 4 bases at V and 10 bases at J, with 23 bases between the two ends. As processed by the authors: Reference gene primer amplification gave estimated nucleated cell counts. This table comes from immunoSEQ multiplex PCR, and its TCRdb copy is limited to in-frame clones, with some not included. V, J and clone size were drawn from that table, and D and trimming were deduced from the DNA. The repertoire holds 120,000 or so clones, with approximately 81% as singletons. This sequence joins TRBV5-6 and TRBJ1-1; D is possibly TRBD1 (6 bases). This receptor was taken from a woman in her 30s who had recovered from COVID-19. The sample comprised peripheral blood. The chain's CDR3 is CASSPTDSGSSGAFF. The DNA of the CDR3 is TGTGCCAGCAGCCCCACGGACAGTGGGTCCTCCGGAGCTTTCTTT.